These T cell receptor beta chains were read from a single sample in a study of identical twins. A single record per CDR3 protein comes from TCRdb applying MiXCR to the 5' RACE reads. Here the sample spans approximately 700,000 distinct CDR3 sequences, approximately 18% being singletons. These same records also appear under a second study, on T cells expressing NK-cell markers.

Material: PBMCs. The receptors were gathered from a young woman in good health. CDR3s include the opening cysteine and the closing phenylalanine or tryptophan. A D gene is named only where the DNA matches it firmly. For some rows the clone size is stated as once, few or many, or as a class when expanded; others skip it.

>TRBD2|-|TRBV20-1|TRBJ2-7
CSAPLAGENEQYF
>TRBD1|few|TRBV20-1|TRBJ2-1
CSARDPTGGAYNEQFF
>TRBD2|-|TRBV7-2|TRBJ2-7
CASSLALAGGTNEQYF
>-|many|TRBV16|TRBJ2-1
CASSRDWTASDEQFF
>TRBD2|few|TRBV12-3/TRBV12-4|TRBJ2-2
CASSFTGGYTGELFF
>-|-|TRBV12-3/TRBV12-4|TRBJ1-1
CASSPRPGSEAFF
>-|few|TRBV7-6|TRBJ1-4
CASSLVIGSNEKLFF
>-|-|TRBV12-3/TRBV12-4|TRBJ2-4
CASSPDISTKNIQYF
>TRBD2|-|TRBV11-2|TRBJ2-2
CASSLVGLAGGYDTGELFF
>-|-|TRBV20-1|TRBJ1-1
CSARDGVNTEAFF
>-|few|TRBV29-1|TRBJ2-1
CSVGRDTSSNNEQFF
>-|few|TRBV4-1|TRBJ2-3
CASSQGKDSASTDTQYF
>TRBD2|few|TRBV7-2|TRBJ2-3
CASSLASGSGGRSGTDTQYF
>-|-|TRBV7-9|TRBJ1-1
CASSLAGGPSF
>-|-|TRBV29-1|TRBJ2-1
CSVKNSGSYNEQFF
>-|-|TRBV20-1|TRBJ2-7
CSARDDPQDEQYF
>-|few|TRBV5-1|TRBJ2-1
CASSLAQSIEQFF
>-|few|TRBV12-3/TRBV12-4|TRBJ1-5
CASSFRKGNQPQHF
>-|-|TRBV30|TRBJ2-2
CAWTSGPVNTGELFF
>TRBD2|few|TRBV5-5|TRBJ2-1
CASSTGLAVSYNEQFF
>-|-|TRBV12-3/TRBV12-4|TRBJ2-5
CASSLKRDLGTQYF
>-|-|TRBV6-1|TRBJ2-7
CASSPIRLGYEQYF
>TRBD1|few|TRBV20-1|TRBJ1-4
CSAAPPTGDEKLFF
>-|many|TRBV9|TRBJ2-1
CASSVQVEGDNEQFF
>-|-|TRBV6-1|TRBJ2-4
CASSPTGSPGVGIQYF
>TRBD1|-|TRBV12-3/TRBV12-4|TRBJ2-1
CASSPMGTGNEQFF